A single sample gave rise to the 31 T cell receptor beta chains below, sequenced in a study of T cells after posttransplantation cyclophosphamide. The table came from immunoSEQ multiplex PCR; TCRdb's copy has only in-frame clones and leaves some out. The sample was found to contain about 36,000 clones, and every one recurs. The sequenced sample consisted of PBMCs. The receptors here all came from a girl aged 5-17 years in good health, CMV-negative, and a related stem cell transplant donor.

This chain joins TRBV28 and TRBJ2-3, with TRBD2 as a possible D gene (5 bases). V lost 2 bases and J lost 7, with 16 bases in between. CDR1 is MDHEN and CDR2 is SYDVKM in the germline V gene. This CDR3 has 15 amino acids. The CDR3 coding sequence is TGTGCCAGCAGTTTACCGGGAACCCCGTCCTATACGCAGTATTTT. This translates into CASSLPGTPSYTQYF.

This clone was detected many times. This chain links TRBV29-1 with TRBJ1-1, with D perhaps matching TRBD1 (5 bases). V was pared by 7 bases and J by 0 bases, with 18 bases between. This CDR3 is built from 15 residues. Germline V CDR1 and CDR2: SQVTM, ANQGSEA. DNA of the CDR3: TGCAGCGCCTACCGCTTGGACACGGTGAACACTGAAGCTTTCTTT. Residues: CSAYRLDTVNTEAFF.

The chain combines TRBV5-1 with TRBJ1-2; weak D call: TRBD1 (6 bases). The germline V gene has CDR1 SGHRS and CDR2 YFSETQ. This CDR3 spans 14 amino acids. Trimming pared 1 base from V and 5 bases from J, leaving 12 bases between. The DNA of the CDR3 is TGCGCCAGCAGCTTGTTGGAGGGGGGGTATGGCTACACCTTC. It is translated as CASSLLEGGYGYTF. Based on the CDR3 plus reference TRBV5-1 and TRBJ1-2, the full variable domain is KAGVTQTPRYLIKTRGQQVTLSCSPISGHRSVSWYQQTPGQGLQFLFEYFSETQRNKGNFPGRFSGRQFSNSRSEMNVSTLELGDSALYLCASSLLEGGYGYTFGSGTRLTVV.

This clone appeared a few times. This chain connects TRBV9 to TRBJ2-3; D gene unclear. V gave up 0 bases and J gave up 0 bases, with 11 bases separating them. Germline CDR1 SGDLS, CDR2 YYNGEE. The CDR3 is 16 amino acids. The chain's CDR3 is CASSVGSSRSTDTQYF. The CDR3 DNA is TGTGCCAGCAGCGTAGGGAGCAGCCGCAGCACAGATACGCAGTATTTT.

This clone was detected many times. The chain combines TRBV7-2 with TRBJ2-7; 8 positions agree with TRBD1. The CDR3 runs to 14 residues. CDR1 is SGHTA, CDR2 FQGNSA, per germline. V was pared by 6 bases and J by 2 bases, with 6 bases of the junction left unmatched. In nucleotides, the CDR3 is TGTGCCAGCAGTTCCATGGACAGGGCCTACGAGCAGTACTTC. It codes for CASSSMDRAYEQYF.

This clone was observed a few times. The V call is TRBV4-3, the J call TRBJ2-1, with 8 bases fitting TRBD2. The CDR3 is made up of 14 amino acids. V trimming: 3 bases; J trimming: 6 bases; junction bases outside the gene matches: 4. Germline CDR1 and CDR2: LGHNA and YSLEER. CDR3 protein: CASSQQRESNEQFF. The CDR3 DNA sequence: TGCGCCAGCAGCCAGCAGCGGGAGTCCAATGAGCAGTTCTTC.

This clone showed up many times. The rearrangement uses TRBV29-1 and TRBJ2-7, with a weak D call TRBD1 (5 bases). The germline V gene encodes CDR1 SQVTM and CDR2 ANQGSEA. Trimming removed 4 bases at V and 4 bases at J, with 8 bases between. The CDR3 loop spans 11 amino acids. CDR3 bases: TGCAGCGTTGGGGCAGGGTACGAGCAGTACTTC. This encodes CSVGAGYEQYF.

This clone was detected a few times. The rearrangement joins TRBV9 to TRBJ2-3; possibly TRBD2 for D (6 bases). Trimming stripped 4 bases from V and 5 bases from J, with 23 bases between. There are 17 residues in the CDR3. Germline lookup yields CDR1 SGDLS and CDR2 YYNGEE. In DNA form, the CDR3 reads TGTGCCAGCAGCCCGGAGAAAGGTCTAGCGTTGGGAGATACGCAGTATTTT. Translated: CASSPEKGLALGDTQYF.

Concerning this clone itself: This may be a read error, as it is one base from a much larger clone. The rearrangement uses TRBV19 and TRBJ2-7, with 8 bases identical to TRBD2. Trimming removed 10 bases from V and 1 base from J; junction bases left unmatched: 9. The CDR3 contains 14 residues. Per the germline V gene, CDR1 is LNHDA and CDR2 is SQIVND (reference sequence). CDR3: CATSTGGTSYEQYF. The CDR3 DNA sequence: TGTGCCACCTCTACGGGAGGGACTTCCTACGAGCAGTACTTC.

This clone occurred many times. The V and J genes are TRBV19 and TRBJ1-2; no reliable D call. Germline V lookup: CDR1 LNHDA, CDR2 SQIVND (reference sequence). This CDR3 comprises 13 residues. Trimming cost V 3 bases and J 1 base, with 6 bases left between them. The CDR3 DNA sequence: TGTGCCAGTAGTATCGGGGATAACTATGGCTACACCTTC. It yields the protein CASSIGDNYGYTF.

This clone has a count of ten or more. The rearrangement links TRBV5-4 to TRBJ1-1; 8 nucleotides align to TRBD1. Germline V gives CDR1 SGHNT, CDR2 YYREEE (reference sequence). The CDR3 is 15 residues long. V trimming: 0 bases; J trimming: 4 bases; junction bases outside the gene matches: 5. DNA for the CDR3: TGTGCCAGCAGCTTGGGTCAGGGGGCGCCCACTGAAGCTTTCTTT. Encoded protein: CASSLGQGAPTEAFF.

This clone was detected only a few times. The rearrangement uses TRBV19 and TRBJ1-2, with 10 bases aligning to TRBD1. Germline-derived CDR1 and CDR2 are LNHDA and SQIVND (reference sequence). The CDR3 is 16 residues long. The ends lost 8 bases at V and 2 bases at J; junction bases unmatched: 11. The chain's CDR3 is CASRTQGQGINYGYTF. The DNA for the CDR3 is TGTGCCAGTCGCACCCAGGGACAGGGGATCAACTATGGCTACACCTTC. Variable domain in full (rest from reference TRBV19 and TRBJ1-2): DGGITQSPKYLFRKEGQNVTLSCEQNLNHDAMYWYRQDPGQGLRLIYYSQIVNDFQKGDIAEGYSVSREKKESFPLTVTSAQKNPTAFYLCASRTQGQGINYGYTFGSGTRLTVV.

The chain has TRBV4-1 and TRBJ2-3; D is unresolved. Trimming removed 4 bases from V and 3 bases from J, with 11 bases in between. The length of the CDR3 is 14 residues. CDR1 is MGHRA, CDR2 YSYEKL, per germline. The CDR3 DNA reads TGCGCCAGCAGCCTGCCGGCTAGAACAGATACGCAGTATTTT. The encoded protein is CASSLPARTDTQYF.

This clone appeared many times. The rearrangement uses TRBV7-2 and TRBJ1-2; 7 bases line up with TRBD1. Germline V CDR1 and CDR2: SGHTA, FQGNSA. The trim removed 5 bases at V and 2 bases at J, leaving 17 bases unmatched. CDR3 length: 18 amino acids. CDR3 sequence (DNA): TGTGCCAGCAGCCCCTCATTATCACAGGGGCCACGGAACTATGGCTACACCTTC. Translated, it gives CASSPSLSQGPRNYGYTF.

This clone was picked up many times. The chain recombines TRBV15 with TRBJ2-5; TRBD1 aligns across 7 bases. The CDR3 is 15 residues long. In germline, CDR1 is LNHNV, CDR2 YYDKDF (reference sequence). V lost 4 bases and J lost 5; bases outside the gene matches: 10. The CDR3 loop reads CATSTTGVRLETQYF. The CDR3 region has the DNA TGTGCCACCAGCACTACAGGGGTTCGTTTGGAGACCCAGTACTTC.

This clone was recorded at least ten times. The V call is TRBV30, the J call TRBJ2-3; 8 positions agree with TRBD2. Germline trimming cut 0 bases from V and 4 bases from J; bases unmatched to any gene: 3. The germline V gene has CDR1 GTSNPN and CDR2 SVGIG (reference sequence). This CDR3 has 14 residues. The CDR3 reads CAWSVGLVPDTQYF. As DNA, the CDR3 is TGTGCCTGGAGTGTGGGACTAGTTCCAGATACGCAGTATTTT. Drawing the rest from reference TRBV30 and TRBJ2-3, the complete variable domain is SQTIHQWPATLVQPVGSPLSLECTVEGTSNPNLYWYRQAAGRGLQLLFYSVGIGQISSEVPQNLSASRPQDRQFILSSKKLLLSDSGFYLCAWSVGLVPDTQYFGPGTRLTVL.

The chain joins TRBV6-5 to TRBJ1-1, with 8 bases lining up with TRBD1. J lost 5 bases, V lost 5 bases, and 7 bases had no gene match. This CDR3 has 14 amino acids. Germline CDR1 is MNHEY and CDR2 is SVGAGI. The CDR3 coding sequence is TGTGCCAGCAGTGGGTGGACAGGGACGACTGAAGCTTTCTTT. This gives the protein CASSGWTGTTEAFF.

This clone was seen a few times. The J gene is TRBJ2-6, the V gene TRBV4-3; D unresolved. V was cut by 1 base and J by 0 bases, with 7 bases left in between. This CDR3 comprises 16 residues. CDR1 is LGHNA and CDR2 is YSLEER in the germline V gene. The CDR3 is CASSQGGNSGANVLTF. The DNA of the CDR3 is TGCGCCAGCAGCCAAGGCGGAAACTCTGGGGCCAACGTCCTGACTTTC.

The rearrangement links TRBV5-4 to TRBJ2-1; 12 positions agree with TRBD2. The ends lost 1 base at V and 3 bases at J; junction bases unmatched: 2. Per the germline V gene, CDR1 is SGHNT and CDR2 is YYREEE (reference sequence). The CDR3 is 16 amino acids. DNA of the CDR3: TGTGCCAGCAGCTTGAGGACTAGCGGGGACTACAATGAGCAGTTCTTC. It specifies CASSLRTSGDYNEQFF. The whole variable domain, filled in from reference TRBV5-4 and TRBJ2-1, reads ETGVTQSPTHLIKTRGQQVTLRCSSQSGHNTVSWYQQALGQGPQFIFQYYREEENGRGNFPPRFSGLQFPNYSSELNVNALELDDSALYLCASSLRTSGDYNEQFFGPGTRLTVL.

This clone was seen ten or more times. This chain links TRBV2 with TRBJ2-7, with D tentatively TRBD2 (5 bases). Trimming shortened V by 4 bases and J by 3 bases, and 7 bases separated the two germline ends. CDR3 length: 12 amino acids. Germline assignment: CDR1 SNHLY and CDR2 FYNNEI. The CDR3 is CASSVGDYEQYF. Written as DNA, the CDR3 is TGTGCCAGCAGTGTGGGAGACTACGAGCAGTACTTC.

The chain joins TRBV7-9 to TRBJ2-7; 8 nucleotides match TRBD1. CDR1 is SEHNR and CDR2 is FQNEAQ in the germline V gene (reference sequence). Unmatched junction bases numbered 16, after V lost 5 bases and J lost 7 bases. CDR3 length: 16 residues. CDR3 DNA: TGTGCCAGCAGCCCGGGGACAGGCCCGTCGAGAGGAGAGCAGTACTTC. Its translation is CASSPGTGPSRGEQYF.

The rearrangement links TRBV28 to TRBJ1-3, with D uncertain. This CDR3 is 13 amino acids long. The V gene lost 5 bases and the J gene lost 0 bases, with 5 bases spanning the gap. Germline CDR1 is MDHEN and CDR2 is SYDVKM. The CDR3 DNA reads as TGTGCCAGCAGTCGTAGCTCTGGAAACACCATATATTTT. This sequence encodes CASSRSSGNTIYF.

In its sample, this clone was seen a few times. The chain uses TRBV30 and TRBJ2-7; D is possibly TRBD2 (6 bases). The CDR3 spans 13 residues. Looked up from germline, CDR1 is GTSNPN and CDR2 is SVGIG (reference sequence). Trimming shortened V by 0 bases and J by 3 bases, and 9 bases separated the two germline ends. The CDR3 coding sequence is TGTGCCTGGAGTGTGGGACTTGACTACGAGCAGTACTTC. This sequence encodes CAWSVGLDYEQYF.

This clone has a count of ten or more. The J gene is TRBJ2-7, the V gene TRBV28, with TRBD2 identical over 13 bases. This CDR3 spans 16 amino acids. Trimming took 5 bases from V and 4 from J; bases not matched to a gene: 8. Germline V gene data show CDR1 as MDHEN and CDR2 as SYDVKM. The CDR3 region has the DNA TGTGCCAGCAGTCCGCCGGGACTAGCGGGGACATACGAGCAGTACTTC. Encoded protein: CASSPPGLAGTYEQYF.

This clone was recorded many times. The chain couples TRBV6-4 to TRBJ2-3, with D possibly TRBD2 on 6 matching bases. Trimming pared 0 bases from V and 4 bases from J, leaving 8 bases between. CDR3 size: 14 residues. Germline V lookup: CDR1 MRHNA, CDR2 SNTAGT. The CDR3: CASSDSTGADTQYF. Here the CDR3 DNA reads TGTGCCAGCAGTGACTCGACGGGAGCAGATACGCAGTATTTT.

This clone has only a few counts. This sequence joins TRBV4-2 and TRBJ2-7; 9 bases align to TRBD2. The CDR3 has 16 residues. Germline CDR1 is LGHNA and CDR2 is YNFKEQ. J lost 0 bases, V lost 3 bases, and 6 bases had no gene match. The CDR3 sequence: CASSQESGGSSYEQYF. In DNA, the CDR3 is TGTGCCAGCAGCCAGGAAAGCGGGGGGAGCTCCTACGAGCAGTACTTC.

This chain uses TRBV5-5 with TRBJ2-3, with 8 positions matching TRBD2. CDR1 and CDR2 (germline): SGHKS, YYEKEE (reference sequence). The CDR3 is made up of 15 amino acids. V lost 1 base and J lost 4; bases outside the gene matches: 5. CDR3 region: CASSLFSGAADTQYF. The CDR3 DNA follows: TGTGCCAGCAGCTTGTTTAGCGGGGCCGCAGATACGCAGTATTTT. The full variable domain, in which reference TRBV5-5 and TRBJ2-3 provide the parts outside the CDR3, is DAGVTQSPTHLIKTRGQQVTLRCSPISGHKSVSWYQQVLGQGPQFIFQYYEKEERGRGNFPDRFSARQFPNYSSELNVNALLLGDSALYLCASSLFSGAADTQYFGPGTRLTVL.

The chain joins TRBV30 to TRBJ2-3; maybe TRBD2 (6 bases). CDR1 is GTSNPN and CDR2 is SVGIG in the germline V gene (reference sequence). The CDR3 totals 14 residues. Trimming took off 1 base at V and 1 base at J, with 9 bases between the two ends. This CDR3 is CAWSEGGGTDTQYF. The CDR3 DNA follows: TGTGCCTGGAGTGAGGGCGGGGGCACAGATACGCAGTATTTT.

This clone was counted only a few times. This CDR3 reads CAWNKNYGYTF. The CDR3 DNA reads TGTGCCTGGAACAAGAACTATGGCTACACCTTC. J is TRBJ1-2 and V is TRBV30; D gene unclear. The CDR3 spans 11 residues. The germline V gene has CDR1 GTSNPN and CDR2 SVGIG (reference sequence). V lost 4 bases, J lost 2 bases, and 5 bases lay in between.

This clone has ten or more counts. The chain couples TRBV4-2 to TRBJ2-2; D is possibly TRBD1 (5 bases). The CDR3 consists of 14 residues. Trimming stripped 5 bases from V and 3 bases from J, with 10 bases between. Germline values: CDR1 LGHNA, CDR2 YNFKEQ. The CDR3 nucleotides are TGTGCCAGCAGCATAAACAGGCACACCGGGGAGCTGTTTTTT. Amino acid sequence: CASSINRHTGELFF.

This clone was detected ten times or more. This sequence joins TRBV7-2 and TRBJ2-2, with 10 bases fitting TRBD2. This CDR3 spans 18 amino acids. With 3 bases clipped from V and 3 bases from J, the junction kept 10 bases outside the gene matches. Germline V lookup: CDR1 SGHTA, CDR2 FQGNSA. CDR3 region: CASSFPGPGTSDTGELFF. The CDR3 DNA sequence: TGTGCCAGCAGCTTTCCGGGTCCCGGGACTAGCGACACCGGGGAGCTGTTTTTT. The full variable domain, rest sourced from reference TRBV7-2 and TRBJ2-2, is GAGVSQSPSNKVTEKGKDVELRCDPISGHTALYWYRQSLGQGLEFLIYFQGNSAPDKSGLPSDRFSAERTGGSVSTLTIQRTQQEDSAVYLCASSFPGPGTSDTGELFFGEGSRLTVL.